Listed below are T cell receptor beta chains from one sample, sequenced in a study of blood T cell repertoires in COVID-19. Assay used: immunoSEQ multiplex PCR; TCRdb lists only in-frame clones, some missing. The sample has tens of thousands of clones; about 93% are singletons. The specimen was peripheral blood. Every receptor here comes from a man aged 80 or over with acute or convalescent COVID-19. Each CDR3 is given with its conserved first and last residue. Fields, in order: clone size, J gene, V gene, CDR3 protein. Only part of the rows carry a size: once, few, many, or a class if the clone is expanded.

clone size: .
J gene: TRBJ2-7
V gene: TRBV3-1/TRBV3-2
CDR3 protein: CASSQEGGDRYYEQYF

clone size: few
J gene: TRBJ1-1
V gene: TRBV4-1
CDR3 protein: CASSQDTGKNTEAFF

clone size: .
J gene: TRBJ1-1
V gene: TRBV6-5
CDR3 protein: CASSRQLNMNTEAFF

clone size: .
J gene: TRBJ1-1
V gene: TRBV18
CDR3 protein: CASSPLDRAEAFF

clone size: .
J gene: TRBJ2-7
V gene: TRBV28
CDR3 protein: CASKHRDYEQYF

clone size: once
J gene: TRBJ2-7
V gene: TRBV6-5
CDR3 protein: CASRITGTNYEQYF

clone size: few
J gene: TRBJ2-7
V gene: TRBV6-1
CDR3 protein: CASSEAKGPVGEQYF

clone size: .
J gene: TRBJ2-1
V gene: TRBV7-6
CDR3 protein: CASSLMGGSYNEQFF

clone size: .
J gene: TRBJ2-1
V gene: TRBV5-1
CDR3 protein: CASSLDPGVYEQFF

clone size: once
J gene: TRBJ1-4
V gene: TRBV6-5
CDR3 protein: CASSPQGVVEKLFF

clone size: .
J gene: TRBJ2-1
V gene: TRBV11-1
CDR3 protein: CASSFSRAGAHEQFF

clone size: .
J gene: TRBJ2-4
V gene: TRBV5-4
CDR3 protein: CASSLVTGGAKNIQYF

clone size: .
J gene: TRBJ1-1
V gene: TRBV10-3
CDR3 protein: CAIRRDSAVNTEAFF

clone size: .
J gene: TRBJ2-5
V gene: TRBV18
CDR3 protein: CASSAQTPGTGSETQYF

clone size: .
J gene: TRBJ2-3
V gene: TRBV9
CDR3 protein: CASSVTSGVDTQYF

clone size: .
J gene: TRBJ2-2
V gene: TRBV7-8
CDR3 protein: CASSSQGINTGELFF

clone size: .
J gene: TRBJ2-3
V gene: TRBV19
CDR3 protein: CASSIRQGEADTQYF

clone size: once
J gene: TRBJ2-2
V gene: TRBV3-1/TRBV3-2
CDR3 protein: CASSQIPPGLAGANTGELFF

clone size: .
J gene: TRBJ2-6
V gene: TRBV19
CDR3 protein: CASSIGLPQGSGANVLTF

clone size: .
J gene: TRBJ1-6
V gene: TRBV19
CDR3 protein: CASSRPGGSPLHF

clone size: .
J gene: TRBJ1-3
V gene: TRBV28
CDR3 protein: CASSSRTGVYTIYF

clone size: .
J gene: TRBJ2-2
V gene: TRBV5-1
CDR3 protein: CASSLDGSTGELFF

clone size: .
J gene: TRBJ1-4
V gene: TRBV5-1
CDR3 protein: CASSSQQGSNEKLFF

clone size: few
J gene: TRBJ2-7
V gene: TRBV29-1
CDR3 protein: CSVARGFYEQYF

clone size: .
J gene: TRBJ2-6
V gene: TRBV6-6
CDR3 protein: CASSPGSGGSGANVLTF

clone size: .
J gene: TRBJ1-1
V gene: TRBV19
CDR3 protein: CASSQGPPGLNTEAFF

clone size: .
J gene: TRBJ2-2
V gene: TRBV5-8
CDR3 protein: CASTGPGRGTNTGELFF

clone size: .
J gene: TRBJ1-1
V gene: TRBV5-6
CDR3 protein: CASSFQGEDTEAFF

clone size: once
J gene: TRBJ2-7
V gene: TRBV9
CDR3 protein: CASSLRGGGYEQYF

clone size: .
J gene: TRBJ1-2
V gene: TRBV5-1
CDR3 protein: CASSPEGQNYGYTF

clone size: few
J gene: TRBJ2-3
V gene: TRBV7-3
CDR3 protein: CASSQSGGATDTQYF

clone size: .
J gene: TRBJ2-1
V gene: TRBV4-2
CDR3 protein: CASSQEPVASGHNEQFF

clone size: .
J gene: TRBJ1-5
V gene: TRBV6-5
CDR3 protein: CASSKEGLGQPQHF

clone size: .
J gene: TRBJ2-7
V gene: TRBV29-1
CDR3 protein: CSTFHRDRAEQYF

clone size: .
J gene: TRBJ2-5
V gene: TRBV5-1
CDR3 protein: CASSLGQGPVETQYF

clone size: once
J gene: TRBJ1-1
V gene: TRBV6-1
CDR3 protein: CASSARTGQLSSTEAFF

clone size: .
J gene: TRBJ1-2
V gene: TRBV6-1
CDR3 protein: CASSEAVGGYGYTF

clone size: .
J gene: TRBJ2-7
V gene: TRBV29-1
CDR3 protein: CSVYGGNGQRNYEQYF

clone size: .
J gene: TRBJ2-7
V gene: TRBV29-1
CDR3 protein: CSVGGGRWQGEGEQYF

clone size: .
J gene: TRBJ1-6
V gene: TRBV5-4
CDR3 protein: CASSLGQSSPLHF

clone size: .
J gene: TRBJ1-1
V gene: TRBV18
CDR3 protein: CASSRQMGQDNTEAFF

clone size: .
J gene: TRBJ2-7
V gene: TRBV28
CDR3 protein: CASSLSKEKQYF

clone size: .
J gene: TRBJ2-1
V gene: TRBV25-1
CDR3 protein: CASSADSGRPNEQFF

clone size: .
J gene: TRBJ2-1
V gene: TRBV7-9
CDR3 protein: CASGPSGGNEQFF

clone size: .
J gene: TRBJ1-1
V gene: TRBV6-5
CDR3 protein: CASSYRFFSGNTEAFF

clone size: .
J gene: TRBJ2-6
V gene: TRBV9
CDR3 protein: CASSVGGVAPGFGANVLTF

clone size: .
J gene: TRBJ1-4
V gene: TRBV5-4
CDR3 protein: CASSPDRTTNEKLFF

clone size: .
J gene: TRBJ1-3
V gene: TRBV5-1
CDR3 protein: CASSPAVGDTSGNTIYF

clone size: .
J gene: TRBJ2-5
V gene: TRBV5-1
CDR3 protein: CASTPQVLGETQYF

clone size: .
J gene: TRBJ2-1
V gene: TRBV7-2
CDR3 protein: CASSLSGGAINEQFF

clone size: .
J gene: TRBJ2-3
V gene: TRBV5-1
CDR3 protein: CASSLTNGETDTQYF

clone size: .
J gene: TRBJ2-3
V gene: TRBV7-6
CDR3 protein: CASSLAGGVATDTQYF

clone size: .
J gene: TRBJ1-2
V gene: TRBV19
CDR3 protein: CAIYGVPYGYTF

clone size: .
J gene: TRBJ2-7
V gene: TRBV30
CDR3 protein: CAWSRAYEQYF

clone size: .
J gene: TRBJ2-1
V gene: TRBV6-5
CDR3 protein: CASSYAGPRYNEQFF

clone size: .
J gene: TRBJ1-1
V gene: TRBV7-2
CDR3 protein: CASSLALRVEAFF

clone size: .
J gene: TRBJ1-2
V gene: TRBV6-2/TRBV6-3
CDR3 protein: CASSYRQGALYGYTF

clone size: .
J gene: TRBJ1-1
V gene: TRBV7-2
CDR3 protein: CASSSKTGVGTEAFF